This paragraph covers one T cell receptor (beta chain) sequence. Germline CDR1 and CDR2: SGHRS and YFSETQ. The CDR3 is 14 amino acids. V shed 7 bases and J 4 bases; nucleotides not matched to a gene: 9. This entry comes from a study of blood T cell repertoires in COVID-19. Whole-study context: Samples representing acute and convalescent COVID-19 were sourced from the United States, Italy and Spain. From T cells, B-cell-depleted T cells, or PBMCs came the material, which was cDNA or gDNA.

In the study's own analysis: Estimation of nucleated cell counts relied on the amplification of reference gene primers. Clones were read by immunoSEQ multiplex PCR, and TCRdb kept only the in-frame ones, dropping some. Clone size and V and J calls were adopted from that table, with D and trimming inferred from the DNA. Of approximately 93,000 clones listed, 86% are singletons. The clonotype was recovered from a man aged 45-65 years with active or convalescent COVID-19. The sample was peripheral blood. This rearrangement joins TRBV5-1 to TRBJ2-7; 9 nucleotides align to TRBD2. This chain's CDR3 is CASGTSGLSYEQYF. In nucleotides, the CDR3 is TGCGCCAGCGGAACTAGCGGGCTGTCGTACGAGCAGTACTTC.